This is a list of T cell receptor beta chains from one sample in a study of T cells in Graves' hyperthyroidism and ophthalmopathy. TCRdb reprocessed the multiplex PCR reads with MiXCR, giving one entry per CDR3 protein. Of 450,000 to 700,000 distinct CDR3 sequences in the sample, roughly 50% were seen once. Sequencing was done on a sample of peripheral blood or thyroid tissue (not recorded which). These receptors were taken from an adult woman with Graves' disease, either hyperthyroidism or ophthalmopathy (not recorded which). CDR3s include the opening cysteine and the closing phenylalanine or tryptophan. Fields, in order: J gene, D gene, clone size, V gene, CDR3 length, CDR3 DNA, CDR3 protein. The D gene is left open where the match is weak. The size entry is marked missing in some rows and otherwise reads once, few, many or a size class.

TRBJ1-6,.,.,TRBV15,13,TGTGCGACTCGGGGAGGGAATAATTCACCCCTCCACTTT,CATRGGNNSPLHF
TRBJ2-7,.,many,TRBV5-5,12,TGTGCCAGCAGCTCCTACAGGGTTGAGCAGTACTTC,CASSSYRVEQYF
TRBJ1-5,TRBD1,many,TRBV12-3/TRBV12-4,15,TGTGCCAGCAGTTTAGGGGGACAGGGGAATCAGCCCCAGCATTTT,CASSLGGQGNQPQHF
TRBJ1-5,TRBD1,many,TRBV7-2,15,TGTGCCAGCAGCCCGATCAGGGGGCCCAATCAGCCCCAGCATTTT,CASSPIRGPNQPQHF
TRBJ1-5,TRBD1,once,TRBV10-3,15,TGTGCCATCAGTGCGGCAGGGGGTCGCAATCAGCCCCAGCATTTT,CAISAAGGRNQPQHF
TRBJ1-2,.,.,TRBV18,16,TGTGCCAGCTCACTCACGACGGGGCCGAAGGTCGATGGCTACACCTTC,CASSLTTGPKVDGYTF
TRBJ2-7,.,.,TRBV7-2,13,TGTGCCAGCAGCCCACAGCCAGACGGGAGTCATCACTTC,CASSPQPDGSHHF
TRBJ2-5,.,many,TRBV4-2,15,TGTGCCAGCAGCCAAGAGTCCTGGGGGTTGGAGACCCAGTACTTC,CASSQESWGLETQYF
TRBJ1-5,.,many,TRBV27,13,TGTGCCAGCAGTTCCGGGTCACGCCAGCCCCAGCATTTT,CASSSGSRQPQHF
TRBJ2-4,.,.,TRBV10-3,13,TGTGCCATCAGTGTTTCAGGGATAAACATTCAGTACTTC,CAISVSGINIQYF
TRBJ2-3,.,.,TRBV9,13,TGTGCCAGCAGCGTATTAAGCACAGATACGCAGTATTTT,CASSVLSTDTQYF
TRBJ2-7,.,many,TRBV12-3/TRBV12-4,16,TGTGCCAGCAGTAACTCCCCCGGGACGGGGTCCTACGAGCAGTACTTC,CASSNSPGTGSYEQYF
TRBJ2-5,.,few,TRBV15,13,TGTGCCACCAGCATCTCCGACCGGGAGACCCAGTACTTC,CATSISDRETQYF
TRBJ1-6,.,many,TRBV3-1,15,TGTGCCAGCAGCCAAGATAGTGCGAATAATTCACCCCTCCACTTT,CASSQDSANNSPLHF
TRBJ1-1,.,few,TRBV4-1,15,TGCGCCAGCAGAACCGACGACCGGGGCCCAACTGAAGCTTTCTTT,CASRTDDRGPTEAFF
TRBJ1-5,.,many,TRBV2,13,TGTGCCAGCACCATAGACAGAAATCAGCCCCAGCATTTT,CASTIDRNQPQHF
TRBJ1-1,TRBD1,.,TRBV6-5,14,TGTGCCGGCAGAACGACAGGGGCGAACACTGAAGCTTTCTTT,CAGRTTGANTEAFF